The entry below describes one T cell receptor (beta chain). What antigen it recognizes has not been identified. The CDR3 end is not reached by the read, which stops 3 residues before it; the germline J gene fills it in. The sample originates from a study of T cells in women clearing cervical HPV infection (dated by TCRdb to the late 2010s). Turning to the overall study: The cases were roughly 23 women with histologically confirmed HPV16-related CIN3 or worse, and 2 of those women had invasive cancers. Cases and controls were matched on year of sample collection and on age within five years. Since HLA typing was available for only a few women, HLA type could not be ruled out as a confounder. A median age of approximately 34 years was observed in cases versus 37 to 40 in controls, and no significant differences in baseline characteristics were found. Blood from cases was drawn at the visit where the lesion was first identified, while blood from controls was drawn once the infection was no longer detected. The exploratory proof-of-principle case-control study was nested within the Guanacaste HPV Natural History Study in Costa Rica and compared TCR repertoires across cervical HPV16 outcomes. Five blinded duplicates per group were added as quality controls, so that approximately 60 samples were obtained: some 50 participants and roughly ten replicates. The parent cohort enrolled 10,049 women aged 18 or older in Guanacaste, Costa Rica, during about 1992 to 1994 and followed them for more than 6 years. Among cases, blood sampling came a median of roughly 150 days after lesion detection, with an interquartile range of about 85 to 230 days. The controls were fewer than 30 women whose single incident HPV16 infection cleared within 12 months with no development of precancer or cancer.

Paper-wide results and their limitations: The cross-sectional design could not show whether the associations came before the infection or were a result of it, and neither effector/memory subsets nor HPV-specific T cells were isolated. Random forest classifiers combining richness and V gene abundances distinguished cases from controls with an estimated AUC of roughly 0.8. Because T-cell numbers per sample were unknown, differences in richness could reflect varying T-cell content rather than repertoire biology. TCR repertoire richness was significantly higher in CIN3+ cases than in controls across sequencing depths, while evenness did not differ. TRBV6-7 relative abundance was lower in cases than in controls (roughly 0.12% versus 0.17%; Bonferroni P = 0.0008).

Every participant had a single incident cervical HPV16 infection, and prevalent HPV16 infections were excluded. Cervical HPV DNA was detected by MY09/MY11 PCR, and genotyping was performed by dot-blot hybridization. Fifteen mL of heparinized blood were centrifuged, and the buffy coat was split into aliquots, frozen at -30 degrees C, and then kept at -80 degrees C. QIAGEN kits were used to extract genomic DNA from buffy coat specimens. Using the immunoSEQ assay, multiplex PCR amplified TCR beta CDR3 regions from an average of approximately 1,200 ng of genomic DNA per sample. Primer bias was corrected in the assay by using a complete synthetic TCR repertoire to establish an amplification baseline. The amplicons were sequenced on the Illumina platform. The authors' analysis ran thus. Sequences were error-corrected by clustering with frequency ratios and a modified nearest-neighbor algorithm and were then analyzed in the immunoSEQ Analyzer with IMGT gene definitions. TCR richness and evenness were averaged over 20 rarefaction repeats at each rarefaction depth, excluding samples with fewer sequences than the depth. V, D and J gene relative abundances were compared between groups with Wilcoxon rank sum tests, applying FDR correction. Blinded duplicates gave an intraclass correlation of around 95% for TCR richness and an average of around 76% across over 65 gene segments. Here the immuneACCESS table is served through TCRdb, limited to in-frame sequences with V and J called. Missing clones are a known gap in these copies; in checked studies unresolved V genes cover under half, and the rest lacks a known reason. Clone size and the V and J calls come from that table; the DNA yielded D and trimming. The sample has tens of thousands of clones on record. The ten top clones hold approximately 1.5% of the sample.

V is reduced by 4 bases and J by 5 bases, leaving a spacing of 11 bases between them. From the cysteine through the phenylalanine, the CDR3 covers 13 amino acids. The CDR3 was read in part: 30 bases, with the frame set at base 1. The germline V gene yields ENHRY for CDR1 and SYGVKD for CDR2. Sequencing was done on a sample of blood buffy coat. The chain couples TRBV10-3 to TRBJ2-5; TRBD2 is possibly the D segment (5 matching bases). This receptor was obtained from a woman aged 18 to 75 with a cervical HPV16 infection that either progressed to CIN3+ or cleared (not recorded which). CDR3 bases read: TGTGCCATCAGTGGCGGGTCAGAGGAGACC. It is translated as CAISGGSEET. Given in full, the CDR3 is CAISGGSEETQYF.